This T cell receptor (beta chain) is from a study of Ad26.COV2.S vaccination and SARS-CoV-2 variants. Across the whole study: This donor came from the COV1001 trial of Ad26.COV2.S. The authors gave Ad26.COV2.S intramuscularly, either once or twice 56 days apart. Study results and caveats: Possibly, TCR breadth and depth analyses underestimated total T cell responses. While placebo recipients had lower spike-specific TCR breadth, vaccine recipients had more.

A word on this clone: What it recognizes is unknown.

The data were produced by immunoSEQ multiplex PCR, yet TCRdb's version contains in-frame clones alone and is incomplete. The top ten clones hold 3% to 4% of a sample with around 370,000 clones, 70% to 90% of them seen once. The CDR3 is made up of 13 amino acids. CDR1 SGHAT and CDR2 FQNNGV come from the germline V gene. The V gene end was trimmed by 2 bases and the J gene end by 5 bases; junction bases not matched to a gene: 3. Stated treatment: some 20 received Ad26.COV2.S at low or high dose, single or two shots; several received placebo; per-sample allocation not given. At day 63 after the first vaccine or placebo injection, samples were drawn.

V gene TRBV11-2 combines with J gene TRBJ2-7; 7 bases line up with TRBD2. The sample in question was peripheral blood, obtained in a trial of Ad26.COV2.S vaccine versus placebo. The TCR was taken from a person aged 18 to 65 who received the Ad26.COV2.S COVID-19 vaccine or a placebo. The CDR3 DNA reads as TGTGCCAGCAGCTTACAGGGAGGGGACGAGCAGTACTTC. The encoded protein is CASSLQGGDEQYF.